Listed below are T cell receptor beta chains from one sample, sequenced in a study of T cell responses to AZD1222 COVID-19 vaccine. Clones were read by immunoSEQ multiplex PCR, and TCRdb kept only the in-frame ones, dropping some. The sample consists of under 200,000 clones, 85% to 90% of them appearing once. The sequencing used peripheral blood, collected on day 0 of AZD1222 vaccination. All receptors come from an adult in good health. Both conserved end residues are part of each CDR3. D genes are given only for firm matches. Only some rows state a clone size, as once, few, many or a class for expanded clones.

clone_size: -; j_call: TRBJ2-3; d_call: -; v_call: TRBV6-2/TRBV6-3; cdr3_nt: TGTGCCAGCAGTTATAGTGGCACAGATACGCAGTATTTT; cdr3_aa: CASSYSGTDTQYF
clone_size: -; j_call: TRBJ1-1; d_call: -; v_call: TRBV9; cdr3_nt: TGTGCCAGCAGCGGCACAGGGAATATGAACACTGAAGCTTTCTTT; cdr3_aa: CASSGTGNMNTEAFF
clone_size: -; j_call: TRBJ1-1; d_call: TRBD1; v_call: TRBV5-4; cdr3_nt: TGTGCCAGCAGCTCAGAAAGGCAAGACAGGGGAAACACTGAAGCTTTCTTT; cdr3_aa: CASSSERQDRGNTEAFF
clone_size: -; j_call: TRBJ1-1; d_call: -; v_call: TRBV6-5; cdr3_nt: TGTGCCAGCAGTTACGGCCAGGTTACCATGAACACTGAAGCTTTCTTT; cdr3_aa: CASSYGQVTMNTEAFF
clone_size: once; j_call: TRBJ1-4; d_call: -; v_call: TRBV7-2; cdr3_nt: TGTGCCAGCAGCAAAACAGGGTTGAGAGGCGAAAAACTGTTTTTT; cdr3_aa: CASSKTGLRGEKLFF
clone_size: -; j_call: TRBJ1-6; d_call: -; v_call: TRBV19; cdr3_nt: TGTGCCAGTAGCCCGCGGGACCAAAATTCACCCCTCCACTTT; cdr3_aa: CASSPRDQNSPLHF
clone_size: -; j_call: TRBJ2-3; d_call: TRBD2; v_call: TRBV27; cdr3_nt: TGTGCCAGCAGTTTAAAAGCGGGAGTTTGGTTGGGCACAGATACGCAGTATTTT; cdr3_aa: CASSLKAGVWLGTDTQYF
clone_size: -; j_call: TRBJ2-5; d_call: TRBD2; v_call: TRBV7-2; cdr3_nt: TGTGCCAGCAGCTTAGCTAGCGGGAGGGCCGAGGAGACCCAGTACTTC; cdr3_aa: CASSLASGRAEETQYF
clone_size: -; j_call: TRBJ2-7; d_call: -; v_call: TRBV12-5; cdr3_nt: TGTGCTAGCGCCCTAGAAATACAGTACGAGCAGTACTTC; cdr3_aa: CASALEIQYEQYF
clone_size: -; j_call: TRBJ1-5; d_call: -; v_call: TRBV5-1; cdr3_nt: TGCGCCAGCAGCTTGGCCAACTGGCCCGGGCAGCCCCAGCATTTT; cdr3_aa: CASSLANWPGQPQHF
clone_size: -; j_call: TRBJ2-3; d_call: TRBD2; v_call: TRBV9; cdr3_nt: TGTGCCAGCAGCGCCCCCGGGCGGGGGGACGATACGCAGTATTTT; cdr3_aa: CASSAPGRGDDTQYF
clone_size: -; j_call: TRBJ2-7; d_call: -; v_call: TRBV28; cdr3_nt: TGTGCCAGCAGTGGCCGGGATTACACCTACGAGCAGTACTTC; cdr3_aa: CASSGRDYTYEQYF
clone_size: -; j_call: TRBJ1-2; d_call: -; v_call: TRBV29-1; cdr3_nt: TGCAGCGCTCCGACCACGGCCTATGGCTACACCTTC; cdr3_aa: CSAPTTAYGYTF
clone_size: -; j_call: TRBJ2-2; d_call: TRBD1; v_call: TRBV24-1; cdr3_nt: TGTGCCACCACTGGTGGACAGGGCCCCGTCGGGGAGCTGTTTTTT; cdr3_aa: CATTGGQGPVGELFF
clone_size: -; j_call: TRBJ1-2; d_call: -; v_call: TRBV2; cdr3_nt: TGTGCCAGCAGGGACAGAACAAGCAACTATGGCTACACCTTC; cdr3_aa: CASRDRTSNYGYTF
clone_size: -; j_call: TRBJ2-7; d_call: -; v_call: TRBV28; cdr3_nt: TGTGCCAGCACCGATGGGAGGACGGTCAACTACGAGCAGTACTTC; cdr3_aa: CASTDGRTVNYEQYF
clone_size: -; j_call: TRBJ2-5; d_call: TRBD2; v_call: TRBV6-2/TRBV6-3; cdr3_nt: TGTGCCAGCAGTTATCAAGCGGGGGGCCGGGAGACCCAGTACTTC; cdr3_aa: CASSYQAGGRETQYF
clone_size: few; j_call: TRBJ1-2; d_call: -; v_call: TRBV12-3/TRBV12-4; cdr3_nt: TGTGCCAGCAGTTCCGGGTATGGCTACACCTTC; cdr3_aa: CASSSGYGYTF
clone_size: once; j_call: TRBJ2-1; d_call: TRBD2; v_call: TRBV5-1; cdr3_nt: TGCGCCAGCAGCAAGGTAGCGGGAGAAGGGAATGAGCAGTTCTTC; cdr3_aa: CASSKVAGEGNEQFF
clone_size: -; j_call: TRBJ2-1; d_call: -; v_call: TRBV7-9; cdr3_nt: TGTGCCAGCAGCGGGACCACTAATGAGCAGTTCTTC; cdr3_aa: CASSGTTNEQFF
clone_size: -; j_call: TRBJ1-6; d_call: -; v_call: TRBV6-2/TRBV6-3; cdr3_nt: TGTGCCAGCAGTTACTCGGGATCCACCTATAATTCACCCCTCCACTTT; cdr3_aa: CASSYSGSTYNSPLHF
clone_size: -; j_call: TRBJ1-6; d_call: -; v_call: TRBV7-2; cdr3_nt: TGTGCCAGCAGCTCTAACCGCGCACCCCTCCACTTT; cdr3_aa: CASSSNRAPLHF
clone_size: once; j_call: TRBJ1-2; d_call: -; v_call: TRBV9; cdr3_nt: TGTGCCAGCAGCGTTCCCCGGACGGAGGAACGGTATGGCTACACCTTC; cdr3_aa: CASSVPRTEERYGYTF
clone_size: many; j_call: TRBJ2-2; d_call: -; v_call: TRBV4-3; cdr3_nt: TGCGCCAGCAGCCAAGATTCGGCTGGGCCCGGGGAGCTGTTTTTT; cdr3_aa: CASSQDSAGPGELFF
clone_size: -; j_call: TRBJ2-7; d_call: -; v_call: TRBV28; cdr3_nt: TGTGCCAGCAGTTTAGGCAGTGCCTACGAGCAGTACTTC; cdr3_aa: CASSLGSAYEQYF
clone_size: -; j_call: TRBJ2-7; d_call: -; v_call: TRBV6-2/TRBV6-3; cdr3_nt: TGTGCCAGCAGTTTTAGGAAGAGCTCCTACGAGCAGTACTTC; cdr3_aa: CASSFRKSSYEQYF
clone_size: -; j_call: TRBJ2-5; d_call: -; v_call: TRBV30; cdr3_nt: TGTGCCTGGAGTCCCGATTTTGGGACGGAGACCCAGTACTTC; cdr3_aa: CAWSPDFGTETQYF
clone_size: -; j_call: TRBJ2-3; d_call: -; v_call: TRBV6-1; cdr3_nt: TGTGCCAGCAGTGAAATAGCTCTTCGACCCCATAGCACAGATACGCAGTATTTT; cdr3_aa: CASSEIALRPHSTDTQYF
clone_size: -; j_call: TRBJ2-2; d_call: TRBD1; v_call: TRBV5-1; cdr3_nt: TGCGCCAGCAGCGGTGGTCGGGACAGTACGAACACCGGGGAGCTGTTTTTT; cdr3_aa: CASSGGRDSTNTGELFF
clone_size: -; j_call: TRBJ2-1; d_call: TRBD2; v_call: TRBV27; cdr3_nt: TGTGCCAGCAGTCCAACTAGCGGGAGGGCGGACAATGAGCAGTTCTTC; cdr3_aa: CASSPTSGRADNEQFF
clone_size: -; j_call: TRBJ2-7; d_call: -; v_call: TRBV4-3; cdr3_nt: TGCGCCAGCAGCCAAGATTTGGACGTTTACGAGCAGTACTTC; cdr3_aa: CASSQDLDVYEQYF
clone_size: -; j_call: TRBJ1-6; d_call: -; v_call: TRBV18; cdr3_nt: TGTGCCAGCTCACCAGGGCAGGGGAGGTCACCCCTCCACTTT; cdr3_aa: CASSPGQGRSPLHF
clone_size: -; j_call: TRBJ1-1; d_call: -; v_call: TRBV5-6; cdr3_nt: TGTGCCAGCAGCTACAGGGTTAACACTGAAGCTTTCTTT; cdr3_aa: CASSYRVNTEAFF
clone_size: -; j_call: TRBJ1-4; d_call: -; v_call: TRBV6-6; cdr3_nt: TGTGCCAGCAGTCTCGGGGCAGGGCACCTAGTTGCAACTAATGAAAAACTGTTTTTT; cdr3_aa: CASSLGAGHLVATNEKLFF
clone_size: -; j_call: TRBJ1-2; d_call: -; v_call: TRBV28; cdr3_nt: TGTGCCAGCAGCTCCGGACAGAGCTATGGCTACACCTTC; cdr3_aa: CASSSGQSYGYTF
clone_size: -; j_call: TRBJ2-3; d_call: -; v_call: TRBV7-9; cdr3_nt: TGTGCCAGCAGCTTAGGAAGCAGTCCCCCAGATACGCAGTATTTT; cdr3_aa: CASSLGSSPPDTQYF
clone_size: few; j_call: TRBJ1-5; d_call: TRBD1; v_call: TRBV19; cdr3_nt: TGTGCCAGTAGTATTTCCGGGACAGGGCTAAGCAATCAGCCCCAGCATTTT; cdr3_aa: CASSISGTGLSNQPQHF
clone_size: -; j_call: TRBJ2-1; d_call: TRBD2; v_call: TRBV2; cdr3_nt: TGTGCCAGCAGTCCTCTAGCGGGGAGTACCTACAATGAGCAGTTCTTC; cdr3_aa: CASSPLAGSTYNEQFF
clone_size: few; j_call: TRBJ1-5; d_call: -; v_call: TRBV10-3; cdr3_nt: TGTGCCATCAGTGCCGGGACGGCGGGCAATCAGCCCCAGCATTTT; cdr3_aa: CAISAGTAGNQPQHF
clone_size: -; j_call: TRBJ1-1; d_call: TRBD1; v_call: TRBV28; cdr3_nt: TGTGCCAGCAGTTCCCTGGACAGGGAGGCTGAAGCTTTCTTT; cdr3_aa: CASSSLDREAEAFF
clone_size: -; j_call: TRBJ2-3; d_call: -; v_call: TRBV11-2; cdr3_nt: TGTGCCAGCAGCTCGACGGGGACCCCCCTCACAGATACGCAGTATTTT; cdr3_aa: CASSSTGTPLTDTQYF
clone_size: -; j_call: TRBJ1-2; d_call: TRBD1; v_call: TRBV5-1; cdr3_nt: TGCGCCAGCAGCTTACTGCCGGGACAGGCTAACTATGGCTACACCTTC; cdr3_aa: CASSLLPGQANYGYTF
clone_size: -; j_call: TRBJ1-5; d_call: TRBD1; v_call: TRBV29-1; cdr3_nt: TGCAGCGTTAGGGACAGGGGGAGCAATCAGCCCCAGCATTTT; cdr3_aa: CSVRDRGSNQPQHF
clone_size: -; j_call: TRBJ1-5; d_call: -; v_call: TRBV7-8; cdr3_nt: TGTGCCAGCAGCCCGCCGGGGCAGGGGAATCAGCCCCAGCATTTT; cdr3_aa: CASSPPGQGNQPQHF
clone_size: -; j_call: TRBJ1-6; d_call: TRBD1; v_call: TRBV30; cdr3_nt: TGTGCCTGGAGACAGGGGTGGTCCTATAATTCACCCCTCCACTTT; cdr3_aa: CAWRQGWSYNSPLHF
clone_size: -; j_call: TRBJ1-2; d_call: -; v_call: TRBV15; cdr3_nt: TGTGCCACCAGCAGGAGGGCAGCAAGCTATGGCTACACCTTC; cdr3_aa: CATSRRAASYGYTF
clone_size: -; j_call: TRBJ1-6; d_call: -; v_call: TRBV7-9; cdr3_nt: TGTGCCAGCAGCCCCGACAGAGATAATTCACCCCTCCACTTT; cdr3_aa: CASSPDRDNSPLHF
clone_size: -; j_call: TRBJ1-2; d_call: TRBD1; v_call: TRBV5-1; cdr3_nt: TGCGCCAGCAGCATCCTTCAGACAGGGAATGGCTACACCTTC; cdr3_aa: CASSILQTGNGYTF
clone_size: -; j_call: TRBJ1-2; d_call: -; v_call: TRBV4-2; cdr3_nt: TGTGCCAGCAGCCAAGATATTGGAGGGAGAAACTATGGCTACACCTTC; cdr3_aa: CASSQDIGGRNYGYTF
clone_size: once; j_call: TRBJ1-3; d_call: TRBD1; v_call: TRBV7-8; cdr3_nt: TGTGCCAGCAGCTTAGGTTTTAGAGCGGGACAGGGTTCTGGAAACACCATATATTTT; cdr3_aa: CASSLGFRAGQGSGNTIYF
clone_size: -; j_call: TRBJ1-5; d_call: -; v_call: TRBV28; cdr3_nt: TGTGCCAGCAGGGGGAGTGCTAATCAGCCCCAGCATTTT; cdr3_aa: CASRGSANQPQHF
clone_size: once; j_call: TRBJ2-1; d_call: -; v_call: TRBV19; cdr3_nt: TGTGCCAGTACCCTGGACCGAAGCTCCTACAATGAGCAGTTCTTC; cdr3_aa: CASTLDRSSYNEQFF
clone_size: few; j_call: TRBJ1-2; d_call: -; v_call: TRBV30; cdr3_nt: TGTGCCTGGAGTGTGTCAACCGTCTATGGCTACACCTTC; cdr3_aa: CAWSVSTVYGYTF
clone_size: few; j_call: TRBJ1-1; d_call: -; v_call: TRBV10-3; cdr3_nt: TGTGCCATCAGTGAGATGACGGGGAAAGCTTTCTTT; cdr3_aa: CAISEMTGKAFF